These 23 T cell receptor beta chains came from one sample sequenced in a study of blood T cell repertoires in COVID-19 (dated by TCRdb to about 2020). The method was the immunoSEQ multiplex PCR assay. This immuneACCESS table, as held by TCRdb, lists in-frame sequences with V and J called but not all clones. Of the missing ones, under half trace to an unresolved V gene in checked studies; the others have no known cause. The sample profile shows 270,000 or so clones; roughly 87% of them were found once. The ten top clones hold around 4.6% of the sample. Specimen: peripheral blood. The receptors were sampled from a woman in her thirties or forties who had recovered from COVID-19.

The chain employs TRBV7-9 and TRBJ1-2, with 7 bases lining up with TRBD1. Trimming removed 3 bases from V and 6 bases from J; junction bases left unmatched: 4. From germline, CDR1 is SEHNR and CDR2 FQNEAQ (reference sequence). The CDR3 length is 13 residues. The CDR3: CASSFTGDDGYTF. CDR3 bases: TGTGCCAGCAGCTTTACAGGGGATGATGGCTACACCTTC.

This sequence joins TRBV9 and TRBJ2-1; TRBD2 matches 11 bases. The CDR3 sequence is 15 residues long. Germline V CDR1 and CDR2: SGDLS, YYNGEE. Trimming removed 2 bases from V and 8 bases from J; junction bases left unmatched: 6. The CDR3 region has the DNA TGTGCCAGCAGCGTTACTAGCGGGAGTGTGGATGAGCAGTTCTTC. Translated: CASSVTSGSVDEQFF.

A single count supports this clone. This chain connects TRBV6-5 to TRBJ2-1; 9 bases align to TRBD2. The germline V gene has CDR1 MNHEY and CDR2 SVGAGI. CDR3 length: 15 amino acids. Unmatched junction bases numbered 8, after V lost 6 bases and J lost 5 bases. CDR3 residues: CASRTAGGGNNEQFF. The CDR3 DNA is TGTGCCAGCAGAACAGCGGGGGGCGGGAACAATGAGCAGTTCTTC.

The CDR3 reads CASSKGLATPGQGGSPLHF. CDR3 nucleotide sequence: TGCGCCAGCAGCAAAGGTCTAGCTACGCCGGGACAGGGAGGATCACCCCTCCACTTT. This chain joins TRBV5-1 and TRBJ1-6, with 9 positions matching TRBD1. Per the germline V gene, CDR1 is SGHRS and CDR2 is YFSETQ. CDR3 length: 19 residues. The ends lost 4 bases at V and 10 bases at J; junction bases unmatched: 21.

CDR3: CASSPLMLGGAIYNEQFF. The CDR3 DNA sequence: TGCGCCAGCAGCCCCCTTATGTTGGGGGGGGCTATCTACAATGAGCAGTTCTTC. The chain is built from TRBV4-1 and TRBJ2-1, with a weak D call TRBD2 (7 bases). Trimming left V 4 bases short and J 3 bases short, with 22 bases between. The CDR3 runs to 18 residues. CDR1 and CDR2 (germline): MGHRA, YSYEKL.

The chain employs TRBV6-5 and TRBJ1-1, with 7 positions matching TRBD1. In germline, CDR1 is MNHEY, CDR2 SVGAGI. The CDR3 extends over 14 amino acids. The trim removed 0 bases at V and 5 bases at J, leaving 3 bases unmatched. The CDR3 spells CASSYSRGQTEAFF. The CDR3 DNA sequence: TGTGCCAGCAGTTACTCGAGGGGACAGACTGAAGCTTTCTTT.

This chain uses TRBV18 with TRBJ1-1; possibly TRBD1 for D (5 bases). The germline V and J ends were trimmed by 4 bases and 5 bases, with 11 bases remaining between them. There are 13 residues in the CDR3. Germline values: CDR1 KGHSH, CDR2 LQKENI. The DNA of the CDR3 is TGTGCCAGCTCACTGGCCCCAGGGACTGAAGCTTTCTTT. As protein: CASSLAPGTEAFF.

The chain links TRBV6-5 to TRBJ2-5; perhaps TRBD1 as D (6 bases). The CDR3 sequence is 15 residues long. Between the trimmed V and J ends, which lost 0 bases and 8 bases, there was a span of 16 bases. The germline gives CDR1 MNHEY, CDR2 SVGAGI. CDR3 protein: CASSYSSGTPETQYF. The CDR3 region has the DNA TGTGCCAGCAGTTACTCCTCCGGGACACCGGAAACCCAGTACTTC.

V gene TRBV5-1 combines with J gene TRBJ2-7; 7 nucleotides agree with TRBD1. This CDR3 spans 14 amino acids. Per the germline V gene, CDR1 is SGHRS and CDR2 is YFSETQ. The trim removed 1 base at V and 6 bases at J, leaving 7 bases unmatched. The CDR3 nucleotides read TGCGCCAGCAGCTTGTCAACCCGGACAGGCGAGCAGTACTTC. It codes for CASSLSTRTGEQYF.

V and J are TRBV7-3 and TRBJ2-7; D is undetermined. This CDR3 has 14 amino acids. V lost 0 bases to trimming and J lost 0 bases, with 6 bases between them. Germline values: CDR1 SGHTA, CDR2 FQGTGA. The CDR3 loop reads CASSLTSRSYEQYF. DNA of the CDR3: TGTGCCAGCAGCTTAACGTCCCGCTCCTACGAGCAGTACTTC.

V usage is TRBV7-8 and J usage is TRBJ2-2; D remains unclear. This CDR3 spans 12 amino acids. Germline values: CDR1 SGHVS, CDR2 FQNEAQ. The V end lost 1 base, the J end lost 7 bases, and 4 bases lay between the germline ends. The CDR3 DNA follows: TGTGCCAGCAGCTTAGATTACGGGGAGCTGTTTTTT. This gives the protein CASSLDYGELFF.

This chain links TRBV2 with TRBJ2-3; D possibly corresponds to TRBD1 (6 bases). CDR3 length: 15 residues. The ends were cut back, 2 bases at V and 3 bases at J, with 12 bases in the middle. CDR1 and CDR2 from the germline V gene are SNHLY and FYNNEI. The CDR3 is CASSERVRGTDTQYF. As DNA, the CDR3 is TGTGCCAGCAGTGAAAGGGTCAGGGGAACAGATACGCAGTATTTT.

This rearrangement joins TRBV18 to TRBJ2-6; D call uncertain. Trimming stripped 2 bases from V and 0 bases from J, with 11 bases between. The length of the CDR3 is 17 residues. In germline, CDR1 is KGHSH, CDR2 LQKENI. CDR3 in DNA: TGTGCCAGCTCACCATATGTCCCGAGCTCTGGGGCCAACGTCCTGACTTTC. Amino acids: CASSPYVPSSGANVLTF.

V gene TRBV12-5 combines with J gene TRBJ2-2, with 10 bases fitting TRBD2. Looked up from germline, CDR1 is LGHNT and CDR2 is FRNRAP. The J segment lost 5 bases and the V segment lost 5 bases, leaving 5 bases of the junction unmatched. CDR3 length equals 15 residues. CDR3 sequence (DNA): TGTGCTAGTGGTCTCGGACTAGCGGAAACCGGGGAGCTGTTTTTT. Protein sequence: CASGLGLAETGELFF.

This clone was seen once. The chain combines TRBV5-1 with TRBJ1-2; D unresolved. With 0 bases removed from V and 12 bases from J, the gap between germline ends came to 18 bases. This CDR3 is built from 14 residues. Germline CDR1 is SGHRS and CDR2 is YFSETQ. For the CDR3, the DNA is TGCGCCAGCAGCTTGGCCGCGGGAGCAGTCAAACACACCTTC. Its translation: CASSLAAGAVKHTF.

V and J are TRBV5-1 and TRBJ2-5; 11 bases match TRBD2. J was trimmed by 4 bases and V by 5 bases; bases with no gene match: 10. Germline CDR1 and CDR2: SGHRS and YFSETQ. The CDR3 spans 16 residues. This chain's CDR3 is CASRRSSGGPRETQYF. The CDR3 coding sequence is TGCGCCAGCAGGAGATCTAGCGGGGGGCCCCGAGAGACCCAGTACTTC.

The rearrangement joins TRBV11-2 to TRBJ1-1; no firm D call. Germline V lookup: CDR1 SGHAT, CDR2 FQNNGV. This CDR3 contains 16 residues. Trimming took 1 base from V and 0 from J, leaving 12 bases between them. CDR3 protein: CASSLGGIRMNTEAFF. The CDR3 region has the DNA TGTGCCAGCAGCTTAGGAGGGATTCGCATGAACACTGAAGCTTTCTTT.

The V gene is TRBV10-3, the J gene TRBJ2-5, with 7 bases fitting TRBD2. The CDR3 has 16 residues. Trimming took 2 bases from V and 1 from J; bases not matched to a gene: 7. Looked up from germline, CDR1 is ENHRY and CDR2 is SYGVKD. The CDR3, as DNA: TGTGCCATCAGTGAGGAAGGCGGGGGAACCCAAGAGACCCAGTACTTC. This gives the protein CAISEEGGGTQETQYF.

This chain links TRBV7-2 with TRBJ1-1, with 9 nucleotides matching TRBD1. J gave up 5 bases and V 5 bases, and 9 bases lay outside the gene matches. The CDR3 contains 15 residues. Germline V gene lookup returns CDR1 SGHTA and CDR2 FQGNSA. Written as DNA, the CDR3 is TGTGCCAGCAGCCCCCGGGACAGGGTCTGGACTGAAGCTTTCTTT. Protein product: CASSPRDRVWTEAFF.

The V call is TRBV2, the J call TRBJ2-5, with D perhaps matching TRBD2 (6 bases). The CDR3 is 15 amino acids. Trimming removed 6 bases from V and 1 base from J, with 15 bases in between. Germline V CDR1 and CDR2: SNHLY, FYNNEI. CDR3 nucleotide sequence: TGTGCCAGCAGCCCCACCGGACTACCCCAAGAGACCCAGTACTTC. Translated: CASSPTGLPQETQYF.

This chain links TRBV2 with TRBJ1-1, with 7 bases fitting TRBD1. The junction had 5 bases not matched to a gene; V was cut back by 6 bases and J by 1 base. This CDR3 comprises 14 residues. CDR1 and CDR2 (germline): SNHLY, FYNNEI. DNA for the CDR3: TGTGCCAGCAGAGACAGGGACAAGAACACTGAAGCTTTCTTT. The encoded protein is CASRDRDKNTEAFF. The full variable domain, completed using reference TRBV2 and TRBJ1-1, is EPEVTQTPSHQVTQMGQEVILRCVPISNHLYFYWYRQILGQKVEFLVSFYNNEISEKSEIFDDQFSVERPDGSNFTLKIRSTKLEDSAMYFCASRDRDKNTEAFFGQGTRLTVV.

J is TRBJ2-7 and V is TRBV7-2, with a tentative D call TRBD2 (5 bases). The V and J ends lost 1 base and 7 bases respectively, with 14 bases between them. Germline loops: CDR1 SGHTA, CDR2 FQGNSA. The CDR3 contains 14 residues. This CDR3 is CASSLGASSKEQYF. The CDR3 coding sequence is TGTGCCAGCAGCTTAGGTGCCTCTAGCAAAGAGCAGTACTTC.

The V gene is TRBV7-6, the J gene TRBJ2-1, with 11 bases aligning to TRBD1. V lost 6 bases, J lost 0 bases, and 7 bases stayed unmatched. There are 17 residues in the CDR3. Germline CDR1 and CDR2: SGHVS and FNYEAQ. Here the CDR3 reads CASSGTGGQSSYNEQFF. The CDR3 DNA reads as TGTGCCAGCAGTGGGACAGGGGGACAGAGCTCCTACAATGAGCAGTTCTTC.